A single sample gave rise to the 30 T cell receptor beta chains below, sequenced in a study of blood T cell repertoires in COVID-19. Sequenced by immunoSEQ multiplex PCR; TCRdb stores in-frame clones only, minus some. The sample has fewer than 200,000 clones; approximately 86% are singletons. Material for sequencing was peripheral blood. The receptors were sampled from a woman aged 40 to 50 with COVID-19, enrolled during active disease.

This clone was observed a few times. The chain links TRBV2 to TRBJ1-1; D is uncertain. Germline V gene data show CDR1 as SNHLY and CDR2 as FYNNEI. CDR3 length: 15 amino acids. Trimming cost V 0 bases and J 0 bases, with 8 bases left between them. The CDR3 region is CASSEARAVNTEAFF. DNA for the CDR3: TGTGCCAGCAGTGAAGCGCGGGCGGTGAACACTGAAGCTTTCTTT.

The rearrangement uses TRBV7-8 and TRBJ2-5, with D possibly TRBD1 on 5 matching bases. CDR3 length: 12 amino acids. V gave up 5 bases and J gave up 4 bases, with 8 bases separating them. The germline gives CDR1 SGHVS, CDR2 FQNEAQ. The CDR3 spells CASSQRGETQYF. In nucleotides, the CDR3 is TGTGCCAGCAGCCAAAGGGGAGAGACCCAGTACTTC.

The chain has TRBV30 and TRBJ1-5; no clear D. The germline CDR1 and CDR2 sequences are GTSNPN and SVGIG (reference sequence). Trimming took 3 bases from V and 12 from J, leaving 21 bases between them. This CDR3 spans 14 amino acids. In DNA, the CDR3 is TGTGCCTGGAGCGCCCGAGGCGTAAGTAGCGGCCAGCATTTT. Protein product: CAWSARGVSSGQHF.

J is TRBJ1-6 and V is TRBV30, with 8 bases fitting TRBD1. V lost 8 bases and J lost 14; bases outside the gene matches: 14. This CDR3 spans 13 amino acids. Germline assignment: CDR1 GTSNPN and CDR2 SVGIG (reference sequence). This CDR3 is CARSGGWGGTLHF. The CDR3 nucleotides are TGTGCCCGATCAGGGGGCTGGGGGGGAACCCTCCACTTT.

The gene calls are TRBV27 and TRBJ2-7; TRBD2 agrees at 11 bases. The CDR3 has 17 residues. Germline CDR1 MNHEY, CDR2 SMNVEV (reference sequence). V lost 6 bases and J lost 1; bases outside the gene matches: 11. CDR3 DNA: TGTGCCAGCAGAGGACTAGCGGGTAGGATGAATTCCTACGAGCAGTACTTC. It is translated as CASRGLAGRMNSYEQYF.

The chain employs TRBV19 and TRBJ2-7, with 7 bases matching TRBD2. V lost 5 bases and J lost 3; bases outside the gene matches: 7. CDR1 and CDR2 (germline): LNHDA, SQIVND (reference sequence). The CDR3 is made up of 14 amino acids. The CDR3: CASSLTSADYEQYF. The CDR3 nucleotides are TGTGCCAGTAGTCTTACTAGCGCCGACTACGAGCAGTACTTC.

The chain has TRBV4-1 and TRBJ2-3; D not certain. Germline assignment: CDR1 MGHRA and CDR2 YSYEKL. CDR3 length: 15 amino acids. V shed 4 bases and J shed 7 bases, with 18 bases lying between them. CDR3 region: CASSLLELPLYTQYF. The CDR3 DNA sequence: TGCGCCAGCAGCCTACTGGAGCTCCCCCTTTATACGCAGTATTTT.

Written as DNA, the CDR3 is TGTGCCACCTCGGTGGTTAGCGGGGGTCGGTCAGATACGCAGTATTTT. This gives the protein CATSVVSGGRSDTQYF. The chain combines TRBV14 with TRBJ2-3; 9 nucleotides agree with TRBD2. After removal of 10 bases from V and 4 bases from J, the junction contained 15 bases not matched to a gene. The CDR3 covers 16 residues. Germline-derived CDR1 and CDR2 are SGHDN and FVKESK.

The gene calls are TRBV19 and TRBJ2-3; 9 bases align to TRBD1. There are 13 residues in the CDR3. J lost 6 bases, V lost 5 bases, and 3 bases had no gene match. Germline V CDR1 and CDR2: LNHDA, SQIVND (reference sequence). The CDR3 nucleotides read TGTGCCAGTAGTCTAGGACAGGGGGATACGCAGTATTTT. Translating it yields CASSLGQGDTQYF.

This chain links TRBV6-5 with TRBJ1-2; D gene ambiguous. Trimming cost V 2 bases and J 0 bases, with 10 bases left between them. Germline loops: CDR1 MNHEY, CDR2 SVGAGI. The CDR3 has 15 amino acids. CDR3 sequence (DNA): TGTGCCAGCAGTTACGAGTCCAGGCCTAACTATGGCTACACCTTC. Translation gives CASSYESRPNYGYTF.

V gene TRBV27 combines with J gene TRBJ2-3, with D possibly matching TRBD2 (5 bases). The CDR3 totals 16 residues. Trimming took off 0 bases at V and 1 base at J, with 11 bases between the two ends. Germline V gives CDR1 MNHEY, CDR2 SMNVEV (reference sequence). The CDR3 protein is CASSLSGWGGTDTQYF. The DNA for the CDR3 is TGTGCCAGCAGTTTATCCGGTTGGGGAGGCACAGATACGCAGTATTTT.

V gene TRBV19 combines with J gene TRBJ1-5, with D perhaps matching TRBD1 (5 bases). This CDR3 is 17 amino acids long. V was cut by 0 bases and J by 2 bases, with 14 bases left in between. CDR1 LNHDA and CDR2 SQIVND come from the germline V gene (reference sequence). The CDR3 DNA reads TGTGCCAGTAGTATAGATACAGGAAATATGGGCAATCAGCCCCAGCATTTT. Its protein is CASSIDTGNMGNQPQHF.

The chain is built from TRBV30 and TRBJ2-3; TRBD2 agrees at 11 bases. The CDR3 consists of 14 residues. Looked up from germline, CDR1 is GTSNPN and CDR2 is SVGIG (reference sequence). The V and J ends lost 5 bases and 5 bases, in that order; junction bases with no gene match: 6. The CDR3 protein is CAWLAGGKVDTQYF. As DNA, the CDR3 is TGTGCCTGGTTAGCGGGGGGGAAGGTAGATACGCAGTATTTT.

The rearrangement joins TRBV7-2 to TRBJ2-1; 8 nucleotides match TRBD2. Per the germline V gene, CDR1 is SGHTA and CDR2 is FQGNSA. V shed 5 bases and J 15 bases; nucleotides not matched to a gene: 12. This CDR3 has 13 residues. The CDR3 nucleotides are TGTGCCAGCAGCCCCCAGAGGACGGGAGGGGGGTTCTTC. Protein sequence: CASSPQRTGGGFF.

A note on this clone: Its ends do not fully match the called genes, so a read error is possible. The rearrangement uses TRBV7-7 and TRBJ2-5; weak D call: TRBD2 (5 bases). The CDR3 covers 15 residues. CDR1 is SSHAT, CDR2 FNYEAQ, per germline (reference sequence). This chain's CDR3 is CASSLLAGEQETQYF. Written as DNA, the CDR3 is TGTGCTAGCAGCTTACTCGCCGGGGAGCAAGAGACCCAGTACTTC.

V gene TRBV6-5 combines with J gene TRBJ2-7; D is perhaps TRBD1 (6 bases). The CDR3 is made up of 15 amino acids. Germline CDR1 MNHEY, CDR2 SVGAGI. V gave up 8 bases and J gave up 0 bases, with 17 bases separating them. The CDR3 loop is CASAQEKGGSYEQYV. The CDR3 DNA is TGTGCCAGCGCACAGGAGAAAGGGGGCTCCTACGAGCAGTACGTC.

The chain recombines TRBV15 with TRBJ2-7, with TRBD1 matching over 8 bases. This CDR3 has 14 residues. Germline V lookup: CDR1 LNHNV, CDR2 YYDKDF (reference sequence). The V and J ends lost 9 bases and 0 bases, in that order; junction bases with no gene match: 7. The CDR3 region is CATSDRGLSYEQYF. CDR3 nucleotide sequence: TGTGCCACATCCGACAGGGGTCTCTCCTACGAGCAGTACTTC. Full variable domain (outside the CDR3, taken from reference TRBV15 and TRBJ2-7): DAMVIQNPRYQVTQFGKPVTLSCSQTLNHNVMYWYQQKSSQAPKLLFHYYDKDFNNEADTPDNFQSRRPNTSFCFLDIRSPGLGDTAMYLCATSDRGLSYEQYFGPGTRLTVT.

The chain combines TRBV7-5 with TRBJ2-7; the table assigns TRBD1, which was not confirmed against the DNA. TRBV7-5 is given as a pseudogene. CDR3 length: 12 residues. CDR3 loop: CVREGTAYEQYV. The CDR3, as DNA: TGTGTCAGAGAGGGGACAGCCTACGAGCAGTACGTC.

This clone was picked up one time. The chain has TRBV18 and TRBJ1-5; perhaps TRBD1 as D (6 bases). Looked up from germline, CDR1 is KGHSH and CDR2 is LQKENI. The CDR3 has 14 amino acids. V lost 4 bases and J lost 7, with 14 bases in between. For the CDR3, the DNA is TGTGCCAGCTCACTGCGTCAGGGGATACAGCCCCAGCATTTT. Translation: CASSLRQGIQPQHF.

V is TRBV20-1 and J is TRBJ2-1; no firm D call. Trimming pared 6 bases from V and 0 bases from J, leaving 3 bases between. CDR3 length: 11 residues. Germline V gives CDR1 DFQATT, CDR2 SNEGSKA (reference sequence). The CDR3 sequence is CSALSYNEQFF. CDR3 nucleotide sequence: TGCAGTGCCCTCTCCTACAATGAGCAGTTCTTC.

The rearrangement uses TRBV27 and TRBJ2-6, with 9 bases identical to TRBD1. Germline V gene sequence: CDR1 MNHEY, CDR2 SMNVEV (reference sequence). V trimming: 6 bases; J trimming: 0 bases; junction bases outside the gene matches: 9. This CDR3 has 18 amino acids. The CDR3, as DNA: TGTGCCAGCAGCCTCGTCGGGACAGGGCCCTCTGGGGCCAACGTCCTGACTTTC. This translates into CASSLVGTGPSGANVLTF.

The chain has TRBV4-1 and TRBJ2-7; D possibly corresponds to TRBD2 (6 bases). The CDR3 has 14 residues. The germline V gene has CDR1 MGHRA and CDR2 YSYEKL. Trimming left V 0 bases short and J 8 bases short, with 14 bases between. DNA of the CDR3: TGCGCCAGCAGCCAAGAGCGGACTAACGTCAAGCAGTACTTC. Translating gives CASSQERTNVKQYF.

This clone was picked up one time. The CDR3 sequence: CASSPPPRGLSGKNIQYF. CDR3 nucleotide sequence: TGTGCCAGCTCACCACCGCCCAGGGGACTATCGGGCAAAAACATTCAGTACTTC. The gene calls are TRBV18 and TRBJ2-4; tentative D call: TRBD2 (7 bases). CDR3 size: 18 residues. The V end was cut by 0 bases, the J end by 3 bases, with 18 bases between. Looked up from germline, CDR1 is KGHSH and CDR2 is LQKENI.

This clone was detected only a few times. This chain connects TRBV5-1 to TRBJ2-7; 9 nucleotides agree with TRBD1. With 2 bases clipped from V and 4 bases from J, the junction kept 1 base outside the gene matches. This CDR3 region has 13 residues. Germline V gene sequence: CDR1 SGHRS, CDR2 YFSETQ. CDR3 DNA: TGCGCCAGCAGCTTCGGGACAGGGTACGAGCAGTACTTC. This encodes CASSFGTGYEQYF.

The V call is TRBV4-1, the J call TRBJ2-1; TRBD2 might be the D (5 bases). Germline CDR1 and CDR2: MGHRA and YSYEKL. This CDR3 has 16 amino acids. V lost 2 bases, J lost 0 bases, and 11 bases lay in between. The CDR3 DNA reads TGCGCCAGCAGCCAATCCTCGGGGTTCTCCTACAATGAGCAGTTCTTC. This translates into CASSQSSGFSYNEQFF.

The chain employs TRBV11-2 and TRBJ2-3; 9 nucleotides match TRBD1. CDR3 size: 14 residues. V gave up 4 bases and J gave up 5 bases; unmatched junction bases: 4. Germline CDR1 is SGHAT and CDR2 is FQNNGV. CDR3 loop: CASSSWTGVDTQYF. The DNA for the CDR3 is TGTGCCAGCAGCTCCTGGACAGGGGTAGATACGCAGTATTTT.

CDR3 region: CASSSPGLPGPLAGELFF. The CDR3 nucleotides read TGTGCCAGCAGCTCCCCGGGACTACCGGGACCCCTGGCCGGGGAGCTGTTTTTT. The genes are TRBV7-9 and TRBJ2-2, with 7 bases aligning to TRBD2. The CDR3 totals 18 residues. Germline trimming cut 4 bases from V and 6 bases from J; bases unmatched to any gene: 17. The germline CDR1 and CDR2 sequences are SEHNR and FQNEAQ (reference sequence).

The chain carries TRBV11-2 and TRBJ2-3, with 12 nucleotides matching TRBD2. Per germline, CDR1 SGHAT and CDR2 FQNNGV. Trimming took 1 base from V and 2 from J; bases not matched to a gene: 7. The CDR3 extends over 18 amino acids. CDR3: CASSLALTSGGLTDTQYF. DNA for the CDR3: TGTGCCAGCAGCTTAGCTCTGACTAGCGGGGGCCTCACAGATACGCAGTATTTT.

The chain links TRBV7-9 to TRBJ2-7; possible D gene TRBD2, 6 bases. Per the germline V gene, CDR1 is SEHNR and CDR2 is FQNEAQ (reference sequence). CDR3 length equals 13 residues. The ends were cut back, 5 bases at V and 5 bases at J, with 13 bases in the middle. The CDR3 is CASSPWGEHEQYF. The CDR3, as DNA: TGTGCCAGCAGCCCATGGGGGGAACACGAGCAGTACTTC.

CDR3 nucleotide sequence: TGTGCCAGCAGGGGGGGGAGCACTGAAGCTTTCTTT. This codes for CASRGGSTEAFF. The chain couples TRBV2 to TRBJ1-1, with D possibly TRBD1 on 5 matching bases. Germline V lookup: CDR1 SNHLY, CDR2 FYNNEI. With 6 bases removed from V and 4 bases from J, the gap between germline ends came to 9 bases. The CDR3 covers 12 residues.